This TCR beta chain originates from a study of sequential checkpoint blockade in melanoma. Study information: Randomization was 1:1 between first-line nivolumab→ipilimumab and ipilimumab→nivolumab. After both sequences, patients received maintenance nivolumab.

Clones were read by immunoSEQ multiplex PCR, and TCRdb kept only the in-frame ones, dropping some. Of under 20,000 clones in the sample, around 66% were seen once. Specified treatment: randomized to nivolumab then ipilimumab (arm A) or the reverse (arm B). DNA-damaging chemotherapy had not been given to any patient beforehand. Sorted cells were live CD3+CD8+, lacking CD19 and CD56, from PBMCs. The germline CDR1 and CDR2 sequences are MGHDK and SYGVNS. CDR3 length equals 13 residues. Trimming took 3 bases from V and 4 from J, leaving 7 bases between them. Sequencing was performed on CD8+ T cells sorted from blood (inferred from file names), taken from a patient given nivolumab and ipilimumab in sequence. V usage is TRBV25-1 and J usage is TRBJ2-1; D remains unclear. This clonotype was obtained from a human donor with melanoma. CDR3 loop: CASSDIEYNEQFF. The DNA for the CDR3 is TGTGCCAGCAGTGATATTGAGTACAATGAGCAGTTCTTC. Complete variable domain (other parts from reference TRBV25-1 and TRBJ2-1): EADIYQTPRYLVIGTGKKITLECSQTMGHDKMYWYQQDPGMELHLIHYSYGVNSTEKGDLSSESTVSRIRTEHFPLTLESARPSHTSQYLCASSDIEYNEQFFGPGTRLTVL.